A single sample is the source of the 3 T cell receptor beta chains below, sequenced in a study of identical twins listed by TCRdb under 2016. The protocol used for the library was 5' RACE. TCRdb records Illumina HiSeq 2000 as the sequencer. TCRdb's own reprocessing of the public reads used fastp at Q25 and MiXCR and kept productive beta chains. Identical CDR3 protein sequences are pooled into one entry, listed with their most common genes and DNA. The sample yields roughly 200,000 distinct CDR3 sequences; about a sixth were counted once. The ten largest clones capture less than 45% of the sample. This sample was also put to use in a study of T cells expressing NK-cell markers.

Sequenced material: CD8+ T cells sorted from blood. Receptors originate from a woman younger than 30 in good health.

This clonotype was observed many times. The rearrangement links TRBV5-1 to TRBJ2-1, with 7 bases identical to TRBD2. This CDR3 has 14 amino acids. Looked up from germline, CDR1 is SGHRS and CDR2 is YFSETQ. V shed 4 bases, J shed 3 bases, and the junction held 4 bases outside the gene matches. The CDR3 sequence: CASSPGLLYNEQFF. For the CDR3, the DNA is TGCGCCAGCAGCCCGGGACTACTCTACAATGAGCAGTTCTTC.

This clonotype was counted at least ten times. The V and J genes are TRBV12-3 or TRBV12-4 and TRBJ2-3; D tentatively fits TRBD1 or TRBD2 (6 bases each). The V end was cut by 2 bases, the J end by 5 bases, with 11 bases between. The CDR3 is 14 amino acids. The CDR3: CASSLRGAGDTQYF. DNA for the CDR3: TGTGCCAGCAGTTTAAGGGGGGCAGGAGATACGCAGTATTTT.

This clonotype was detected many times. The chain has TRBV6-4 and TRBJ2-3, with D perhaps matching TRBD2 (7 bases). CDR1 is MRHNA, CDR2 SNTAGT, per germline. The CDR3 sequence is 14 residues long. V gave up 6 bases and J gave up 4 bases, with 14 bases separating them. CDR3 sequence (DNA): TGTGCCAGCAGCGAGGGGGAGGGTGCAGATACGCAGTATTTT. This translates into CASSEGEGADTQYF.